The 8 T cell receptor beta chains below all came from one sample that was sequenced in a study of cytomegalovirus exposure and HLA in healthy donors. Primers: 60 Vbeta forward and 13 Jbeta reverse. Profiling relied on immunoSEQ multiplex PCR, and the TCRdb table lists in-frame clones only, not all of them. Its table records 100,000 to 150,000 clones. Sequencing was performed on PBMCs. The receptor source for this set is a middle-aged woman in good health and CMV-seropositive.

J is TRBJ1-2 and V is TRBV30, with D unclear. Deletions cut 6 bases from V and 2 bases from J, with 10 bases between. There are 12 residues in the CDR3. The germline V gene encodes CDR1 GTSNPN and CDR2 SVGIG (reference sequence). The CDR3 DNA reads as TGTGCCTGTCGGACGGGGAACTATGGCTACACCTTC. Translated: CACRTGNYGYTF.

The chain recombines TRBV27 with TRBJ1-5; 7 bases fit TRBD1. The V gene end was trimmed by 5 bases and the J gene end by 6 bases; junction bases not matched to a gene: 10. Germline V gene data show CDR1 as MNHEY and CDR2 as SMNVEV (reference sequence). This CDR3 region has 15 residues. DNA of the CDR3: TGTGCCAGCAGTCCGGCGTACCGGGACAGTCAGCCCCAGCATTTT. Its protein product is CASSPAYRDSQPQHF.

Comments on this clone: The same CDR3 is also encoded by other DNA sequences in this sample. The chain's CDR3 is CASSSTYEQYF. The DNA of the CDR3 is TGTGCCAGCAGCTCAACTTACGAGCAGTACTTC. The V gene is TRBV27, the J gene TRBJ2-7; D is unclear. Germline assignment: CDR1 MNHEY and CDR2 SMNVEV (reference sequence). The CDR3 consists of 11 residues. V gave up 6 bases and J gave up 4 bases, with 7 bases separating them.

V usage is TRBV7-9 and J usage is TRBJ1-5; D not certain. The CDR3 has 12 residues. Looked up from germline, CDR1 is SEHNR and CDR2 is FQNEAQ (reference sequence). V shed 5 bases and J shed 9 bases, with 11 bases lying between them. CDR3: CASSPTGRPQHF. In DNA, the CDR3 is TGTGCCAGCAGCCCTACCGGTCGGCCCCAGCATTTT.

The CDR3 DNA is TGTGCCAGCAGTTTCGGGGTTACCTACAATGAGCAGTTCTTC. It yields the protein CASSFGVTYNEQFF. The chain is built from TRBV27 and TRBJ2-1; the D gene is possibly TRBD2 (5 bases). Trimming removed 3 bases at V and 2 bases at J, with 8 bases between. The CDR3 has 14 residues. Germline-derived CDR1 and CDR2 are MNHEY and SMNVEV (reference sequence).

Details on this clone: Distinct nucleotide sequences in the sample also encode this CDR3. V gene TRBV27 combines with J gene TRBJ2-5, with a weak D call TRBD2 (6 bases). Trimming shortened V by 0 bases and J by 4 bases, and 6 bases separated the two germline ends. CDR1 MNHEY and CDR2 SMNVEV come from the germline V gene (reference sequence). The CDR3 is 13 amino acids. The CDR3 DNA is TGTGCCAGCAGTTTATCGGGGGGAGAGACCCAGTACTTC. It encodes CASSLSGGETQYF.

The V call is TRBV15, the J call TRBJ1-1; possibly TRBD1 for D (5 bases). This CDR3 contains 14 residues. Trimming shortened V by 1 base and J by 4 bases, and 10 bases separated the two germline ends. Germline V gene sequence: CDR1 LNHNV, CDR2 YYDKDF (reference sequence). The CDR3 reads CATSRVLGGTEAFF. In DNA form, the CDR3 reads TGTGCCACCAGCAGAGTACTGGGGGGCACTGAAGCTTTCTTT.

The V gene is TRBV7-3, the J gene TRBJ2-2; 8 positions agree with TRBD2. Trimming at V came to 6 bases and at J to 2 bases, leaving 8 bases not matched to a gene. This CDR3 region has 16 residues. Germline V CDR1 and CDR2: SGHTA, FQGTGA. The chain's CDR3 is CASSPTSGNNTGELFF. DNA of the CDR3: TGTGCCAGCAGTCCCACTAGCGGTAACAACACCGGGGAGCTGTTTTTT.